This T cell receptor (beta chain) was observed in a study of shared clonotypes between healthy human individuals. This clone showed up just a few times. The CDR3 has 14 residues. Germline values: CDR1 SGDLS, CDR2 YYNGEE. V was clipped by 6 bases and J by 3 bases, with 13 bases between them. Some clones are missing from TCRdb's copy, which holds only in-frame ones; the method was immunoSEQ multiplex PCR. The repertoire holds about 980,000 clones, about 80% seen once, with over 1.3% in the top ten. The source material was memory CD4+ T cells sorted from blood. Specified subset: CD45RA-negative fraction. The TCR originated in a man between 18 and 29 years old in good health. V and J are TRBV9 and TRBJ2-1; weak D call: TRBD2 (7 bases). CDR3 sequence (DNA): TGTGCCAGCAATCGAGCGGGACACTACAATGAGCAGTTCTTC. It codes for CASNRAGHYNEQFF.